A selection of T cell receptor beta chains follows, all from one sample in a study of blood T cells in healthy people across ages. TCRdb re-analysed the 5' RACE reads in MiXCR, keeping a single row per CDR3 protein. The sample carries about 720,000 distinct CDR3 sequences, around a fifth recorded once. The sequenced material came from blood. All receptors come from a man between 70 and 80 years old in good health. CDR3s include the opening cysteine and the closing phenylalanine or tryptophan. A D gene is named only where the DNA matches it firmly. The size field is filled for only some rows; it gives once, few, many or a size class.

v_call,clone_size,cdr3_length,d_call,j_call,cdr3_aa,cdr3_nt
TRBV20-1,few,13,.,TRBJ1-2,CSASTRGSYGYTF,TGCAGTGCTTCTACAAGGGGAAGCTACGGCTACACCTTC
TRBV6-6,few,12,.,TRBJ2-7,CASSIPGEEQYF,TGTGCCAGCAGTATACCAGGGGAAGAGCAGTACTTC
TRBV6-2/TRBV6-3,few,14,TRBD2,TRBJ2-1,CASSSRLASHEQFF,TGTGCCAGCAGTTCCCGACTAGCGAGTCATGAGCAGTTCTTC
TRBV11-2,few,17,TRBD2,TRBJ2-2,CASSLLTSGTNTGELFF,TGTGCCAGCAGCTTACTGACTAGCGGAACGAACACCGGGGAGCTGTTTTTT
TRBV7-9,.,16,.,TRBJ2-1,CASSLVGRAVSDEQFF,TGTGCCAGCAGCTTAGTGGGCAGGGCAGTAAGCGATGAGCAGTTCTTC
TRBV5-6,.,13,.,TRBJ1-5,CASSFGRSQPQHF,TGTGCCAGCAGCTTCGGACGGAGTCAGCCCCAGCATTTT
TRBV7-9,.,15,.,TRBJ2-3,CASSFSTASTDTQYF,TGTGCCAGCAGCTTTTCGACAGCTAGCACAGATACGCAGTATTTT
TRBV28,.,17,.,TRBJ1-6,CASSLRRGLGPDSPLHF,TGTGCCAGCAGTCTTAGACGGGGGTTGGGTCCAGATTCACCCCTCCACTTT
TRBV7-9,.,14,.,TRBJ1-6,CAISAGTTNSPLHF,TGTGCCATCTCGGCCGGGACCACTAATTCACCCCTCCACTTT
TRBV20-1,.,13,.,TRBJ2-1,CSARSFRGNEQFF,TGCAGTGCTAGATCGTTCAGGGGCAATGAGCAGTTCTTC
TRBV12-3/TRBV12-4,many,15,TRBD1,TRBJ1-4,CASSRDRGANEKLFF,TGTGCCAGCAGCCGAGACAGGGGTGCTAATGAAAAACTGTTTTTT
TRBV11-2,.,14,.,TRBJ1-4,CASGSRRGFEKLFF,TGTGCCAGCGGCTCGCGCAGGGGTTTCGAAAAACTGTTTTTT
TRBV10-2,many,15,TRBD2,TRBJ2-3,CASIPGTSVTDTQYF,TGCGCCAGCATCCCCGGGACTAGCGTCACAGATACGCAGTATTTT
TRBV19,few,12,.,TRBJ2-7,CASSIRVYEQYF,TGTGCCAGTAGTATACGGGTCTACGAGCAGTACTTC
TRBV27,many,14,.,TRBJ2-7,CASSLNGRGGEQYF,TGTGCCAGCAGTTTAAATGGCAGGGGGGGCGAGCAGTACTTC
TRBV24-1,few,15,TRBD2,TRBJ2-1,CATSDPGLVSNEQFF,TGTGCCACCAGTGATCCGGGACTAGTCTCCAATGAGCAGTTCTTC
TRBV5-1,.,15,TRBD2,TRBJ2-3,CASSRSGSGGDTQYF,TGCGCCAGCAGCCGTAGCGGGAGTGGTGGCGATACGCAGTATTTT
TRBV2,.,16,TRBD2,TRBJ2-5,CASSVGTSGGMETQYF,TGTGCCAGCAGCGTTGGGACTAGCGGGGGGATGGAGACCCAGTACTTC
TRBV29-1,.,11,.,TRBJ2-1,CSARELQEQFF,TGCAGCGCTAGGGAGCTTCAAGAGCAGTTCTTC
TRBV7-9,few,14,.,TRBJ2-1,CASSFSPTGNEQFF,TGTGCCAGCAGCTTTTCACCCACCGGGAATGAGCAGTTCTTC
TRBV7-9,few,13,.,TRBJ1-1,CASSFSHIVEAFF,TGTGCCAGCAGCTTCTCCCACATAGTCGAAGCTTTCTTT
TRBV5-5,.,15,.,TRBJ1-1,CASSWASHLNTEAFF,TGTGCCAGCAGCTGGGCGAGTCACTTGAACACTGAAGCTTTCTTT